A single sample gave rise to the 26 T cell receptor beta chains below, sequenced in a study of response to subunit inactivated influenza vaccine. TCRdb fed the RT-PCR reads into MiXCR, producing one record per CDR3 protein. The data show about 480,000 distinct CDR3 sequences, 9.5% to 12% seen once. The sample here was PBMCs from blood, taken roughly 48 days after vaccination. These receptors all come from a man in his fifties or sixties who received an inactivated influenza vaccine.

The V call is TRBV10-3, the J call TRBJ2-2, with a weak D call TRBD1 (5 bases). The CDR3 extends over 14 amino acids. V was pared by 8 bases and J by 3 bases, with 13 bases between. The germline V gene has CDR1 ENHRY and CDR2 SYGVKD. The CDR3 nucleotides are TGTGCCATCTCGAAAGGGGTCGACACCGGGGAGCTGTTTTTT. Its protein is CAISKGVDTGELFF.

The chain has TRBV11-2 and TRBJ2-1, with a possible D match to TRBD1 (5 bases). Germline values: CDR1 SGHAT, CDR2 FQNNGV. CDR3 length equals 16 residues. Trimming took 0 bases from V and 6 from J, leaving 15 bases between them. The CDR3 DNA is TGTGCCAGCAGCTTAGAATATTGGGGCCTCGGCAATGAGCAGTTCTTC. Encoded protein: CASSLEYWGLGNEQFF. Supplemented by reference TRBV11-2 and TRBJ2-1, the full variable domain reads EAGVAQSPRYKIIEKRQSVAFWCNPISGHATLYWYQQILGQGPKLLIQFQNNGVVDDSQLPKDRFSAERLKGVDSTLKIQPAKLEDSAVYLCASSLEYWGLGNEQFFGPGTRLTVL.

This clonotype was seen only a few times. The V call is TRBV7-9, the J call TRBJ1-2; D is uncertain. With 1 base removed from V and 8 bases from J, the gap between germline ends came to 17 bases. This CDR3 is built from 15 residues. CDR1 SEHNR and CDR2 FQNEAQ come from the germline V gene (reference sequence). The CDR3 reads CASSLENGYPGGYTF. CDR3 DNA sequence: TGTGCCAGCAGCTTAGAAAATGGGTATCCTGGGGGCTACACCTTC.

A few counts support this clonotype. This chain connects TRBV5-5 to TRBJ1-5; no clear D gene. The CDR3 loop spans 16 amino acids. Deletions cut 0 bases from V and 3 bases from J, with 13 bases between. Germline lookup yields CDR1 SGHKS and CDR2 YYEKEE (reference sequence). CDR3 bases: TGTGCCAGCAGCTTGGGATCGGGCAGTTACAATCAGCCCCAGCATTTT. Translated: CASSLGSGSYNQPQHF.

The chain uses TRBV10-3 and TRBJ2-1, with 7 bases identical to TRBD2. CDR3 length equals 17 residues. In germline, CDR1 is ENHRY, CDR2 SYGVKD. The ends lost 8 bases at V and 3 bases at J; junction bases unmatched: 16. DNA for the CDR3: TGTGCCATCGGACAATACATTGTGGCTAGCGGCTACAATGAGCAGTTCTTC. Residues: CAIGQYIVASGYNEQFF.

This clonotype was detected ten times or more. The CDR3 spells CSARGTSFEQFF. CDR3 bases: TGCAGTGCTAGAGGGACTAGCTTTGAGCAGTTCTTC. This chain joins TRBV20-1 and TRBJ2-1; 8 nucleotides align to TRBD2. V trimming: 1 base; J trimming: 9 bases; junction bases outside the gene matches: 2. CDR3 size: 12 residues. Per the germline V gene, CDR1 is DFQATT and CDR2 is SNEGSKA (reference sequence).

This clonotype was seen a handful of times. This chain connects TRBV29-1 to TRBJ2-2; 9 bases fit TRBD1. After removal of 4 bases from V and 6 bases from J, the junction contained 18 bases not matched to a gene. Germline V gives CDR1 SQVTM, CDR2 ANQGSEA. The CDR3 contains 18 residues. The CDR3 DNA is TGCAGCGTTGTAGAAACTGGAACCGGGACAGGGAAGGCCGGGGAGCTGTTTTTT. As protein: CSVVETGTGTGKAGELFF.

The gene calls are TRBV12-3 or TRBV12-4 and TRBJ1-6; D ambiguous. The CDR3 is made up of 11 amino acids. Trimming removed 3 bases at V and 14 bases at J, with 8 bases between. CDR3 region: CASSFSTTLHF. The CDR3 coding sequence is TGTGCCAGCAGTTTTAGTACTACCCTCCACTTT.

This clonotype appeared many times. This rearrangement joins TRBV21-1 to TRBJ2-7; the DNA was not used to check the table's D call, TRBD1. TRBV21-1 is assigned pseudogene status. This CDR3 comprises 13 residues. CDR3 nucleotide sequence: TGTGCCCTCCAGGGAAAGTTCCCTGGGGAGCAGTACTTC. Protein sequence: CALQGKFPGEQYF.

This chain connects TRBV4-1 to TRBJ1-1; D is uncertain. This CDR3 contains 15 residues. Trimming removed 1 base at V and 4 bases at J, with 13 bases between. CDR1 and CDR2 from the germline V gene are MGHRA and YSYEKL. The CDR3 DNA follows: TGCGCCAGCAGCCAAGTTCTGATCCCGGTCACTGAAGCTTTCTTT. Encoded protein: CASSQVLIPVTEAFF.

This chain joins TRBV30 and TRBJ1-6; D is unresolved. The V gene's germline CDR1 is GTSNPN and CDR2 SVGIG (reference sequence). The V end lost 4 bases, the J end lost 7 bases, and 11 bases lay between the germline ends. CDR3 size: 13 residues. The CDR3 sequence is CAWNVGPNSPLHF. DNA for the CDR3: TGTGCCTGGAACGTAGGACCCAATTCACCCCTCCACTTT.

This clonotype was seen more than once but under ten times. The V call is TRBV6-1, the J call TRBJ1-1; 7 bases fit TRBD1. Germline values: CDR1 MNHNS, CDR2 SASEGT. This CDR3 comprises 14 residues. The trim removed 6 bases at V and 0 bases at J, leaving 4 bases unmatched. CDR3 sequence: CASRPDRLNTEAFF. For the CDR3, the DNA is TGTGCCAGCAGGCCGGACAGGTTGAACACTGAAGCTTTCTTT.

The chain links TRBV6-5 to TRBJ2-3; 8 nucleotides match TRBD2. V was pared by 0 bases and J by 6 bases, with 8 bases of the junction left unmatched. CDR3 size: 16 residues. From germline, CDR1 is MNHEY and CDR2 SVGAGI. The CDR3 is CASSYSPAGGRDTQYF. The CDR3 nucleotides read TGTGCCAGCAGTTACTCTCCGGCGGGGGGCCGTGATACGCAGTATTTT.

The V gene is TRBV6-1, the J gene TRBJ1-5, with a possible D match to TRBD1 (5 bases). Trimming cost V 6 bases and J 4 bases, with 16 bases left between them. The germline gives CDR1 MNHNS, CDR2 SASEGT. This CDR3 region has 15 residues. The CDR3 DNA sequence: TGTGCCAGCAGCGAAAACCGGGGGTGGAATCAGCCCCAGCATTTT. This translates into CASSENRGWNQPQHF.

This clonotype turned up a few times. The chain combines TRBV7-2 with TRBJ1-5; D is possibly TRBD1 (5 bases). This CDR3 has 14 amino acids. With 5 bases removed from V and 0 bases from J, the gap between germline ends came to 8 bases. CDR1 and CDR2 (germline): SGHTA, FQGNSA. The CDR3 protein is CASSDSYSNQPQHF. As DNA, the CDR3 is TGTGCCAGCAGCGACAGTTATAGCAATCAGCCCCAGCATTTT.

This clonotype came up many times. The genes are TRBV7-8 and TRBJ2-5, with TRBD1 matching 8 bases. The germline CDR1 and CDR2 sequences are SGHVS and FQNEAQ. The CDR3 contains 15 residues. J gave up 5 bases and V 4 bases, and 9 bases lay outside the gene matches. CDR3 protein: CASSSLGQVVETQYF. The CDR3 DNA reads as TGTGCCAGCAGCTCACTGGGACAGGTTGTCGAGACCCAGTACTTC.

In this sample, this clonotype turned up many times. This rearrangement joins TRBV12-3 or TRBV12-4 to TRBJ2-7; TRBD1 aligns across 9 bases. CDR3 length equals 15 residues. V lost 3 bases and J lost 4; bases outside the gene matches: 7. The CDR3 protein is CASSFGPGTGYEQYF. The CDR3 DNA sequence: TGTGCCAGCAGTTTTGGTCCCGGGACAGGGTACGAGCAGTACTTC.

This chain links TRBV6-5 with TRBJ1-4; D unclear. In germline, CDR1 is MNHEY, CDR2 SVGAGI. This CDR3 has 14 residues. The V end was cut by 3 bases, the J end by 6 bases, with 11 bases between. CDR3 in amino acids: CASSYGAPDEKLFF. The CDR3 DNA follows: TGTGCCAGCAGTTATGGCGCACCAGATGAAAAACTGTTTTTT.

The CDR3 sequence is CASSVGDRGTTGNTIYF. The CDR3 nucleotides read TGCGCCAGCAGCGTCGGGGACAGGGGGACTACTGGAAACACCATATATTTT. The rearrangement links TRBV5-1 to TRBJ1-3; TRBD1 matches at 11 bases. CDR1 is SGHRS and CDR2 is YFSETQ in the germline V gene. The CDR3 covers 17 residues. V shed 4 bases, J shed 2 bases, and the junction held 8 bases outside the gene matches.

This clonotype was seen a handful of times. The CDR3, as DNA: TGCAGTGCTAGAGCCCCAAAGGGTAGCGGTGTCGAGCAGTACTTC. As protein: CSARAPKGSGVEQYF. The gene calls are TRBV20-1 and TRBJ2-7; D may be TRBD2 (6 bases). The length of the CDR3 is 15 residues. Trimming left V 1 base short and J 6 bases short, with 19 bases between. The germline CDR1 and CDR2 sequences are DFQATT and SNEGSKA (reference sequence).

This clonotype was recorded at least ten times. The J gene is TRBJ1-2, the V gene TRBV29-1, with 8 bases matching TRBD1. The J segment lost 8 bases and the V segment lost 5 bases, leaving 4 bases of the junction unmatched. CDR3 size: 11 residues. The germline gives CDR1 SQVTM, CDR2 ANQGSEA. CDR3 nucleotides: TGCAGCGTTTCGACAGGGGACGGCTACACCTTC. Translated: CSVSTGDGYTF.

This clonotype was seen repeatedly, ten times or more. The J gene is TRBJ2-7, the V gene TRBV7-9; no firm D call. The germline CDR1 and CDR2 sequences are SEHNR and FQNEAQ (reference sequence). V lost 5 bases and J lost 3, with 14 bases in between. CDR3 length: 14 residues. CDR3 coding DNA: TGTGCCAGCAGCACCTCCCTTCTCATCTACGAGCAGTACTTC. It specifies CASSTSLLIYEQYF.

This clonotype was observed at least ten times. The chain couples TRBV9 to TRBJ1-1; D remains unclear. Germline V gene data show CDR1 as SGDLS and CDR2 as YYNGEE. V was pared by 3 bases and J by 1 base, with 10 bases between. The length of the CDR3 is 14 residues. For the CDR3, the DNA is TGTGCCAGCAGCGCGTTAGATGCGAACACTGAAGCTTTCTTT. Translating it yields CASSALDANTEAFF.

The rearrangement uses TRBV4-3 and TRBJ2-1; no clear D gene. Germline CDR1 is LGHNA and CDR2 is YSLEER. With 1 base removed from V and 8 bases from J, the gap between germline ends came to 15 bases. There are 15 residues in the CDR3. In nucleotides, the CDR3 is TGCGCCAGCAGCCAAGGGCGAGAACGGTTCTATGAGCAGTTCTTC. It encodes CASSQGRERFYEQFF.

This rearrangement joins TRBV20-1 to TRBJ2-5; TRBD2 aligns across 12 bases. Germline V gene data show CDR1 as DFQATT and CDR2 as SNEGSKA (reference sequence). J lost 3 bases, V lost 6 bases, and 8 bases had no gene match. The CDR3 length is 15 residues. The CDR3 loop reads CSAERLAGAEETQYF. The CDR3, as DNA: TGCAGTGCGGAGAGACTAGCGGGGGCCGAAGAGACCCAGTACTTC.

This clonotype was seen a handful of times. The gene calls are TRBV5-6 and TRBJ2-5; possible D gene TRBD1, 6 bases. Between the trimmed V and J ends, which lost 4 bases and 1 base, there was a span of 11 bases. Germline V CDR1 and CDR2: SGHDT, YYEEEE. CDR3 length: 14 residues. CDR3 sequence: CASSGGTLQETQYF. DNA of the CDR3: TGTGCCAGCAGCGGTGGGACACTCCAAGAGACCCAGTACTTC.